The rows below give T cell receptor beta chains drawn from one sample of a study of T cells in localized non-small cell lung cancer. The table came from immunoSEQ multiplex PCR; TCRdb's copy has only in-frame clones and leaves some out. The data hold 30,000 or so clones, with around 90% observed a single time. Sample: peripheral blood, taken before any cancer treatment. These receptors were obtained from a male donor aged 60 or over with stage I lung adenocarcinoma. CDR3s include the opening cysteine and the closing phenylalanine or tryptophan. D genes are given only for firm matches. The size of a clone is reported for some rows only, either as once, few or many, or as a class for expanded clones.

cdr3_length: 13; clone_size: .; d_call: TRBD1; v_call: TRBV19; j_call: TRBJ1-1; cdr3_nt: TGTGCCTCGTCCCGACAGGGGTGGCCTGAAGCTTTCTTT; cdr3_aa: CASSRQGWPEAFF
cdr3_length: 16; clone_size: .; d_call: TRBD2; v_call: TRBV7-6; j_call: TRBJ2-1; cdr3_nt: TGTGCCAGCAGCTCCATAGGGAGGGGAGCCGACAATGAGCAGTTCTTC; cdr3_aa: CASSSIGRGADNEQFF
cdr3_length: 15; clone_size: once; d_call: TRBD1; v_call: TRBV5-6; j_call: TRBJ2-7; cdr3_nt: TGTGCCAGCAGCTTTGCCCCGGGACAGGGGTACGAGCAGTACTTC; cdr3_aa: CASSFAPGQGYEQYF
cdr3_length: 14; clone_size: .; d_call: .; v_call: TRBV7-8; j_call: TRBJ2-7; cdr3_nt: TGTGCCAGCAGCTTCGGGGGGCCGCCCTACGAGCAGTACTTC; cdr3_aa: CASSFGGPPYEQYF
cdr3_length: 13; clone_size: .; d_call: .; v_call: TRBV4-3; j_call: TRBJ1-3; cdr3_nt: TGCGCCAGCAGCCAAGAGAATGGAAACACCATATATTTT; cdr3_aa: CASSQENGNTIYF
cdr3_length: 17; clone_size: .; d_call: TRBD1; v_call: TRBV9; j_call: TRBJ2-2; cdr3_nt: TGTGCCAGCAGCCTTGGGGAGGGACAGGGAAACACCGGGGAGCTGTTTTTT; cdr3_aa: CASSLGEGQGNTGELFF
cdr3_length: 14; clone_size: .; d_call: .; v_call: TRBV6-1; j_call: TRBJ2-5; cdr3_nt: TGTGCCAGCAGTACAACAGGGAGGGGAGAGACCCAGTACTTC; cdr3_aa: CASSTTGRGETQYF
cdr3_length: 14; clone_size: few; d_call: .; v_call: TRBV27; j_call: TRBJ1-5; cdr3_nt: TGTGCCAGCAGTCTTGGAGGGGCCAATCAGCCCCAGCATTTT; cdr3_aa: CASSLGGANQPQHF
cdr3_length: 14; clone_size: once; d_call: TRBD1; v_call: TRBV6-5; j_call: TRBJ2-2; cdr3_nt: TGTGCCAGCAGTTGGGACAGGGATTCCCGGGAGCTGTTTTTT; cdr3_aa: CASSWDRDSRELFF
cdr3_length: 14; clone_size: .; d_call: .; v_call: TRBV6-5; j_call: TRBJ1-6; cdr3_nt: TGTGCCAGCAGCCCCGACAGGTTCTTTTCACCCCTCCACTTT; cdr3_aa: CASSPDRFFSPLHF
cdr3_length: 15; clone_size: .; d_call: .; v_call: TRBV7-2; j_call: TRBJ1-1; cdr3_nt: TGTGCCAGCAGCTTGTCGGGGACAACGAACACTGAAGCTTTCTTT; cdr3_aa: CASSLSGTTNTEAFF
cdr3_length: 15; clone_size: .; d_call: TRBD1; v_call: TRBV28; j_call: TRBJ1-2; cdr3_nt: TGTGCCAGCAGGAAGCCAACAGGGGGCGGCTATGGCTACACCTTC; cdr3_aa: CASRKPTGGGYGYTF
cdr3_length: 16; clone_size: .; d_call: TRBD2; v_call: TRBV6-5; j_call: TRBJ2-2; cdr3_nt: TGTGCCAGCAGTTTACTAGCGGGGGGAAACACCGGGGAGCTGTTTTTT; cdr3_aa: CASSLLAGGNTGELFF
cdr3_length: 17; clone_size: .; d_call: .; v_call: TRBV11-3; j_call: TRBJ2-2; cdr3_nt: TGTGCCAGCAGCTTAGGCGAACAGACCCCGAACACCGGGGAGCTGTTTTTT; cdr3_aa: CASSLGEQTPNTGELFF
cdr3_length: 13; clone_size: once; d_call: .; v_call: TRBV6-5; j_call: TRBJ1-1; cdr3_nt: TGTGCCAGCAGGGTGGGAAGAAGCACTGAAGCTTTCTTT; cdr3_aa: CASRVGRSTEAFF
cdr3_length: 12; clone_size: .; d_call: .; v_call: TRBV5-1; j_call: TRBJ2-2; cdr3_nt: TGCGCCAGCAGTTATGACACCGGGGAGCTGTTTTTT; cdr3_aa: CASSYDTGELFF
cdr3_length: 14; clone_size: .; d_call: .; v_call: TRBV6-6; j_call: TRBJ2-5; cdr3_nt: TGTGCCACCCGTTGGAGGAGGGGAGCGGAGACCCAGTACTTC; cdr3_aa: CATRWRRGAETQYF
cdr3_length: 14; clone_size: .; d_call: TRBD1; v_call: TRBV6-5; j_call: TRBJ1-2; cdr3_nt: TGTGCCAGCAGCCTACAGGGGGCTGGGTATGGCTACACCTTC; cdr3_aa: CASSLQGAGYGYTF
cdr3_length: 15; clone_size: few; d_call: TRBD1; v_call: TRBV18; j_call: TRBJ2-7; cdr3_nt: TGTGCCAGCTCACCACAAGTTGACAGGGGAGGTTCCCAGTACTTC; cdr3_aa: CASSPQVDRGGSQYF
cdr3_length: 15; clone_size: once; d_call: TRBD2; v_call: TRBV7-2; j_call: TRBJ2-3; cdr3_nt: TGTGCCAGCAGCTTACTAGCGGGGGCCAGGGATACGCAGTATTTT; cdr3_aa: CASSLLAGARDTQYF
cdr3_length: 19; clone_size: .; d_call: .; v_call: TRBV21-1; j_call: TRBJ2-5; cdr3_nt: TGTGCCAGCAGCAAAGCGCTTTCTTGGACTAGCGGGGACCAAGAGACCCAGTACTTC; cdr3_aa: CASSKALSWTSGDQETQYF
cdr3_length: 13; clone_size: .; d_call: TRBD1; v_call: TRBV2; j_call: TRBJ1-2; cdr3_nt: TGTGCCAGCAGTGATATACAGGGGGAGGGCTACACCTTC; cdr3_aa: CASSDIQGEGYTF
cdr3_length: 16; clone_size: once; d_call: .; v_call: TRBV5-1; j_call: TRBJ2-7; cdr3_nt: TGCGCCAGCAGCCCCGGAGGAGGCTCTTCCCAGGCCGAGCAGTACTTC; cdr3_aa: CASSPGGGSSQAEQYF
cdr3_length: 12; clone_size: few; d_call: .; v_call: TRBV7-9; j_call: TRBJ2-1; cdr3_nt: TGTGCCAGCAGCGTTGCTGCGGATGAGCAGTTCTTC; cdr3_aa: CASSVAADEQFF
cdr3_length: 15; clone_size: once; d_call: .; v_call: TRBV7-6; j_call: TRBJ2-7; cdr3_nt: TGTGCCAGCAGTACACTGCCGGGGAGCTCCTACGAGCAGTACTTC; cdr3_aa: CASSTLPGSSYEQYF
cdr3_length: 17; clone_size: .; d_call: TRBD2; v_call: TRBV4-1; j_call: TRBJ2-2; cdr3_nt: TGCGCCAGCAGCGATCTAGCGGGGTCCGCGAACACCGGGGAGCTGTTTTTT; cdr3_aa: CASSDLAGSANTGELFF
cdr3_length: 15; clone_size: .; d_call: .; v_call: TRBV9; j_call: TRBJ1-1; cdr3_nt: TGTGCCAGCAGCCCCCAGGGGACGGCCTACACTGAAGCTTTCTTT; cdr3_aa: CASSPQGTAYTEAFF
cdr3_length: 17; clone_size: .; d_call: .; v_call: TRBV21-1; j_call: TRBJ1-5; cdr3_nt: TGTGCCAGCAGCAAAAAGGGGTACAGACAGGGCCCTCAGCCCCAGCATTTT; cdr3_aa: CASSKKGYRQGPQPQHF
cdr3_length: 16; clone_size: .; d_call: TRBD2; v_call: TRBV18; j_call: TRBJ2-3; cdr3_nt: TGTGCCAGCTCATCAAGACTAGCGGGGGTCGCAGATACGCAGTATTTT; cdr3_aa: CASSSRLAGVADTQYF
cdr3_length: 16; clone_size: .; d_call: TRBD2; v_call: TRBV6-5; j_call: TRBJ2-2; cdr3_nt: TGTGCCAGCAGTTACTGGGCGGGGGGTAACACCGGGGAGCTGTTTTTT; cdr3_aa: CASSYWAGGNTGELFF
cdr3_length: 13; clone_size: .; d_call: TRBD2; v_call: TRBV10-3; j_call: TRBJ2-2; cdr3_nt: TGTGCCATCAGGAGCGGGGACACCGGGGAGCTGTTTTTT; cdr3_aa: CAIRSGDTGELFF
cdr3_length: 13; clone_size: .; d_call: TRBD2; v_call: TRBV28; j_call: TRBJ2-7; cdr3_nt: TGTGCCAGCCTTACCGGGGGGGCCTACGAGCAGTACTTC; cdr3_aa: CASLTGGAYEQYF
cdr3_length: 14; clone_size: .; d_call: .; v_call: TRBV19; j_call: TRBJ1-1; cdr3_nt: TGTGCCAGTAGTATGAGGTTGGCGTACGGTGGGGCTTTCTTT; cdr3_aa: CASSMRLAYGGAFF
cdr3_length: 17; clone_size: .; d_call: TRBD2; v_call: TRBV19; j_call: TRBJ2-7; cdr3_nt: TGTGCCAGTAGTAAAGGGCTACTAGCGGGGGGCCCCTACGAGCAGTACTTC; cdr3_aa: CASSKGLLAGGPYEQYF
cdr3_length: 14; clone_size: .; d_call: .; v_call: TRBV10-2; j_call: TRBJ1-3; cdr3_nt: TGCGCCAGCAGTGATGGGGTATCTGGAAACACCATATATTTT; cdr3_aa: CASSDGVSGNTIYF
cdr3_length: 15; clone_size: .; d_call: TRBD2; v_call: TRBV10-2; j_call: TRBJ2-2; cdr3_nt: TGCGCCAGCAGTGAGATTAGCGGGGCCACCGGGGAGCTGTTTTTT; cdr3_aa: CASSEISGATGELFF
cdr3_length: 11; clone_size: .; d_call: .; v_call: TRBV18; j_call: TRBJ2-5; cdr3_nt: TGTGCCAGCTCACCGGAAGAGACCCAGTACTTC; cdr3_aa: CASSPEETQYF
cdr3_length: 15; clone_size: .; d_call: .; v_call: TRBV6-1; j_call: TRBJ2-6; cdr3_nt: TGTGCCAGCAGTGAAACAGGGACTGGGGCCAACGTCCTGACTTTC; cdr3_aa: CASSETGTGANVLTF
cdr3_length: 15; clone_size: once; d_call: .; v_call: TRBV5-5; j_call: TRBJ1-1; cdr3_nt: TGTGCCAGCAGCTCGGAAGGGGATGGGGTCACTGAAGCTTTCTTT; cdr3_aa: CASSSEGDGVTEAFF
cdr3_length: 17; clone_size: .; d_call: .; v_call: TRBV7-3; j_call: TRBJ2-6; cdr3_nt: TGTGCCAGCAGCTCGCAGCCGCCAGCCAATGGGGCCAACGTCCTGACTTTC; cdr3_aa: CASSSQPPANGANVLTF
cdr3_length: 15; clone_size: .; d_call: .; v_call: TRBV4-3; j_call: TRBJ1-5; cdr3_nt: TGCGCCAGCAGCCAGGGGCTTCAAAGCAATCAGCCCCAGCATTTT; cdr3_aa: CASSQGLQSNQPQHF
cdr3_length: 15; clone_size: once; d_call: .; v_call: TRBV6-5; j_call: TRBJ2-7; cdr3_nt: TGTGCCAGCAGTTATCAACAGGATATAGGATACGAGCAGTACTTC; cdr3_aa: CASSYQQDIGYEQYF
cdr3_length: 15; clone_size: .; d_call: .; v_call: TRBV25-1; j_call: TRBJ2-1; cdr3_nt: TGTGCCAGCAGTGAGGAAGGCAGGGGCTACAATGAGCAGTTCTTC; cdr3_aa: CASSEEGRGYNEQFF
cdr3_length: 11; clone_size: .; d_call: .; v_call: TRBV20-1; j_call: TRBJ1-2; cdr3_nt: TGCAGTGCTAGTTTAGGGGAGGGCTACACCTTC; cdr3_aa: CSASLGEGYTF
cdr3_length: 21; clone_size: .; d_call: TRBD1; v_call: TRBV19; j_call: TRBJ2-7; cdr3_nt: TGTGCCAGTCTTTGGAAACGTGTAGGAGCGAACCCGGGACAGGGGTCTAACGAGCAGTACTTC; cdr3_aa: CASLWKRVGANPGQGSNEQYF
cdr3_length: 14; clone_size: .; d_call: .; v_call: TRBV28; j_call: TRBJ1-2; cdr3_nt: TGTGCCAGCAGTTTGGATGGGGGCAGCTATGGCTACACCTTC; cdr3_aa: CASSLDGGSYGYTF
cdr3_length: 16; clone_size: once; d_call: TRBD2; v_call: TRBV18; j_call: TRBJ2-1; cdr3_nt: TGTGCCAGCTCACCCTTGGGACTAGCGGGGCGCGATGAGCAGTTCTTC; cdr3_aa: CASSPLGLAGRDEQFF
cdr3_length: 16; clone_size: .; d_call: TRBD1; v_call: TRBV4-3; j_call: TRBJ2-2; cdr3_nt: TGCGCCAGCAGCCAAGCGGGCAGGGGGAGTTCTGGGGAGCTGTTTTTT; cdr3_aa: CASSQAGRGSSGELFF
cdr3_length: 14; clone_size: .; d_call: TRBD2; v_call: TRBV6-6; j_call: TRBJ2-2; cdr3_nt: TGTGCCAGCGGGGCGGGGGGCCGCGGCGGGGAGCTGTTTTTT; cdr3_aa: CASGAGGRGGELFF
cdr3_length: 11; clone_size: .; d_call: .; v_call: TRBV5-6; j_call: TRBJ2-7; cdr3_nt: TGTGCCAGCAGCCGGGAGTACGAGCAGTACTTC; cdr3_aa: CASSREYEQYF
cdr3_length: 17; clone_size: .; d_call: TRBD2; v_call: TRBV19; j_call: TRBJ2-5; cdr3_nt: TGTGCCAGTAGTAGAACCGGGACTAGCGGGGCACAAGAGACCCAGTACTTC; cdr3_aa: CASSRTGTSGAQETQYF
cdr3_length: 15; clone_size: .; d_call: TRBD1; v_call: TRBV5-1; j_call: TRBJ2-7; cdr3_nt: TGCGCCAGCAGCTCCGGACAGGCGGGCATACACGAGCAGTACTTC; cdr3_aa: CASSSGQAGIHEQYF
cdr3_length: 14; clone_size: .; d_call: TRBD2; v_call: TRBV29-1; j_call: TRBJ2-3; cdr3_nt: TGCAGCACCGATGCGGGGGATGGGACAGATACGCAGTATTTT; cdr3_aa: CSTDAGDGTDTQYF
cdr3_length: 14; clone_size: .; d_call: .; v_call: TRBV5-1; j_call: TRBJ1-1; cdr3_nt: TGCGCCAGCAGCCCCTACCCACAGGGCACTGAAGCTTTCTTT; cdr3_aa: CASSPYPQGTEAFF
cdr3_length: 14; clone_size: .; d_call: .; v_call: TRBV7-6; j_call: TRBJ2-7; cdr3_nt: TGTGCCAGCAGCTTAGGAACGGGTTACCACGAGCAGTACTTC; cdr3_aa: CASSLGTGYHEQYF
cdr3_length: 16; clone_size: .; d_call: TRBD2; v_call: TRBV5-1; j_call: TRBJ2-2; cdr3_nt: TGCGCCAGCAGCCTGGTGGGACTAGCGGGGACCGGGGAGCTGTTTTTT; cdr3_aa: CASSLVGLAGTGELFF
cdr3_length: 17; clone_size: .; d_call: TRBD2; v_call: TRBV4-2; j_call: TRBJ2-7; cdr3_nt: TGTGCCAGCAGCCAAGAGCTAGCGATTGGGGGGGTATACGAGCAGTACTTC; cdr3_aa: CASSQELAIGGVYEQYF